The rows below give T cell receptor beta chains drawn from one sample of a study of liver allograft versus peripheral blood T cells. TCRdb recomputed calls from the reads with MiXCR, one row per CDR3 protein. The table records around 13,000 distinct CDR3 sequences, 25% to 35% of them present only once. The receptors here all came from a human patient who had a liver transplant. The T cells may come from the graft donor. CDR3s include the opening cysteine and the closing phenylalanine or tryptophan. The order of the fields is V gene, D gene, clone size, J gene, CDR3 protein, CDR3 DNA. A D gene is named only where the DNA matches it firmly. The size field is filled for only some rows; it gives once, few, many or a size class.

TRBV19,.,medium-sized,TRBJ2-5,CASSYGGGGPFRETQYF,TGTGCCAGTAGTTACGGGGGAGGAGGGCCGTTTCGGGAGACCCAGTACTTC
TRBV18,.,medium-sized,TRBJ2-1,CASSETGASNEQFF,TGTGCCAGCTCAGAGACAGGCGCAAGCAATGAGCAGTTCTTC
TRBV20-1,TRBD1,.,TRBJ1-6,CSAYRLDRASNSPLHF,TGCAGTGCTTACCGTCTCGACAGGGCAAGTAATTCACCCCTCCACTTT
TRBV5-6,.,few,TRBJ2-7,CASSTDHYEQYF,TGTGCCAGCAGTACGGACCACTACGAGCAGTACTTC
TRBV10-2,TRBD2,.,TRBJ2-2,CASSEGRGLGGGELFF,TGCGCCAGCAGTGAGGGGCGGGGACTAGGAGGCGGGGAGCTGTTTTTT
TRBV18,TRBD2,.,TRBJ2-3,CASSPRTSGGTDTQYF,TGTGCCAGCTCACCCAGGACTAGCGGGGGAACAGATACGCAGTATTTT
TRBV19,.,few,TRBJ1-2,CASSPDRGASYGYTF,TGTGCCAGTAGCCCCGATAGGGGGGCGAGCTATGGCTACACCTTC
TRBV11-2,TRBD1,.,TRBJ2-7,CASSLDTTGIYEQYF,TGTGCCAGCAGCTTAGATACGACAGGGATTTACGAGCAGTACTTC
TRBV12-3/TRBV12-4,.,.,TRBJ2-3,CASSFGSHTQYF,TGTGCCAGCAGTTTTGGGTCCCATACGCAGTATTTT
TRBV15,.,.,TRBJ1-2,CATSRDLAFGGGYTF,TGTGCCACCAGCAGAGACCTAGCCTTTGGGGGAGGCTACACCTTC
TRBV14,.,.,TRBJ2-3,CASSQDGPYVSSDTQYF,TGTGCCAGCAGCCAAGATGGGCCATATGTTAGCTCAGATACGCAGTATTTT
TRBV18,TRBD1,medium-sized,TRBJ1-1,CASSPNRQGVEAFF,TGTGCCAGCTCACCTAATCGACAGGGGGTTGAAGCTTTCTTT
TRBV12-5,.,.,TRBJ2-7,CASGDGGYEQYF,TGTGCTAGTGGGGACGGAGGCTACGAGCAGTACTTC
TRBV19,TRBD1,medium-sized,TRBJ1-5,CASSTGGQAMGNQPQHF,TGTGCCAGTAGTACCGGGGGACAGGCTATGGGTAATCAGCCCCAGCATTTT
TRBV19,.,many,TRBJ2-3,CASSSLGGLTDTQYF,TGTGCCAGTAGTAGCCTAGGAGGGCTGACGGATACGCAGTATTTT
TRBV30,.,many,TRBJ1-1,CAWSVGAVDEAFF,TGTGCCTGGAGTGTAGGTGCAGTGGATGAAGCTTTCTTT
TRBV24-1,.,.,TRBJ2-7,CASSRADASYEQYF,TGTGCCAGCAGTCGTGCGGACGCTTCCTACGAGCAGTACTTC
TRBV10-3,TRBD1,medium-sized,TRBJ1-5,CAISDSRGGGQPQHF,TGTGCCATCAGTGATAGTAGAGGGGGCGGCCAGCCCCAGCATTTT
TRBV7-9,TRBD1,few,TRBJ2-1,CASSNRGRGNEQFF,TGTGCCAGCAGCAATAGGGGGCGAGGCAATGAGCAGTTCTTC
TRBV19,.,many,TRBJ1-1,CASKRQRMNTEAFF,TGTGCCAGTAAAAGACAGAGAATGAACACTGAAGCTTTCTTT
TRBV9,.,.,TRBJ1-6,CASSVDVGATPLHF,TGTGCCAGCAGCGTAGACGTAGGCGCAACACCCCTCCACTTT
TRBV20-1,.,.,TRBJ2-1,CSATRLDAYNEQFF,TGCAGTGCTACAAGACTTGACGCCTACAATGAGCAGTTCTTC
TRBV6-5,.,many,TRBJ1-1,CASSLGQLPTEAFF,TGTGCCAGCAGTCTGGGCCAACTCCCGACTGAAGCTTTCTTT
TRBV6-5,.,.,TRBJ1-4,CASSYSGPTNEKLFF,TGTGCCAGCAGTTACTCGGGACCAACTAATGAAAAACTGTTTTTT
TRBV19,.,few,TRBJ1-2,CASSIDLETAYGYTF,TGTGCCAGTAGTATAGATCTGGAGACCGCCTACGGCTACACCTTC
TRBV5-6,.,.,TRBJ1-2,CASSLGIPSYGYTF,TGTGCCAGCAGCTTGGGAATACCTTCATATGGCTACACCTTC
TRBV27,.,.,TRBJ1-2,CASRGMSGYTF,TGTGCCAGCCGGGGTATGAGTGGCTACACCTTC
TRBV20-1,.,once,TRBJ1-5,CSASRGGGVSNQPQHF,TGCAGTGCTAGCCGGGGTGGGGGGGTTAGCAATCAGCCCCAGCATTTT
TRBV18,.,medium-sized,TRBJ1-1,CASSVSRETEAFF,TGTGCCAGCTCGGTGTCTCGGGAGACTGAAGCTTTCTTT
TRBV5-4,TRBD2,.,TRBJ2-1,CASSSAITGGGNEQFF,TGTGCCAGCAGCTCCGCGATAACGGGGGGGGGGAATGAGCAGTTCTTC
TRBV6-2/TRBV6-3,.,.,TRBJ2-1,CASTQTWEAYNPYNEQFF,TGTGCCAGCACCCAAACGTGGGAAGCTTACAACCCCTACAATGAGCAGTTCTTC
TRBV28,.,few,TRBJ2-7,CASSPPGVTYEQYF,TGTGCCAGCAGTCCCCCGGGCGTTACCTACGAGCAGTACTTC
TRBV18,.,medium-sized,TRBJ1-1,CASSPGQDRNTEAFF,TGTGCCAGCTCACCAGGCCAGGACAGGAACACTGAAGCTTTCTTT
TRBV19,TRBD1,many,TRBJ2-5,CASSIGQGVETQYF,TGTGCCAGTAGTATAGGTCAGGGGGTGGAGACCCAGTACTTC
TRBV27,TRBD2,once,TRBJ2-1,CASSLLGLAGGVSSYNEQFF,TGTGCCAGCAGTTTATTAGGACTAGCGGGGGGCGTTTCTTCCTACAATGAGCAGTTCTTC
TRBV6-1,.,.,TRBJ1-4,CASSEGGGEEKLFF,TGTGCCAGCAGTGAGGGCGGGGGTGAGGAAAAACTGTTTTTT
TRBV28,TRBD1,few,TRBJ1-2,CASRAPGQGYGYTF,TGTGCCAGCAGAGCCCCTGGACAGGGCTATGGCTACACCTTC
TRBV6-6,.,many,TRBJ1-2,CASSPGASGYTF,TGTGCCAGCAGTCCGGGGGCATCAGGCTACACCTTC
TRBV6-2/TRBV6-3,.,many,TRBJ1-4,CASSLRDGDEKLFF,TGTGCCAGCAGCCTCCGGGACGGTGATGAAAAACTGTTTTTT
TRBV19,TRBD1,medium-sized,TRBJ1-1,CASSGTGGAGTEAFF,TGTGCCAGTAGTGGAACAGGGGGCGCCGGCACTGAAGCTTTCTTT
TRBV29-1,TRBD1,medium-sized,TRBJ1-4,CSVSTGRAEKLFF,TGCAGCGTCTCGACAGGGAGGGCTGAAAAACTGTTTTTT
TRBV6-1,.,many,TRBJ1-5,CASNLREGNQPQHF,TGTGCCAGCAATCTAAGGGAGGGCAATCAGCCCCAGCATTTT
TRBV19,.,many,TRBJ2-7,CASRIHSDLSYEQYF,TGTGCCAGTAGGATACACAGCGACCTCTCCTACGAGCAGTACTTC
TRBV28,.,few,TRBJ1-5,CACRREISNQPQHF,TGTGCCTGCCGCCGGGAAATCAGCAATCAGCCCCAGCATTTT
TRBV5-4,TRBD2,.,TRBJ2-5,CASSLAAASGQETQYF,TGTGCCAGCAGCTTGGCCGCAGCTAGCGGGCAAGAGACCCAGTACTTC
TRBV24-1,.,medium-sized,TRBJ2-5,CATSDGTGPRGGTQYF,TGTGCCACCAGTGATGGTACAGGACCCCGAGGTGGGACCCAGTACTTC
TRBV28,TRBD1,.,TRBJ1-6,CASRPDRDSPLHF,TGTGCCAGCAGACCAGACAGGGACTCACCCCTCCACTTT
TRBV6-1,.,medium-sized,TRBJ1-5,CASSESRQSNQPQHF,TGTGCCAGCAGTGAAAGTCGACAGAGCAATCAGCCCCAGCATTTT
TRBV19,.,few,TRBJ2-7,CASSIAVENYEQYF,TGTGCCAGTAGTATAGCAGTAGAGAACTACGAGCAGTACTTC
TRBV20-1,.,few,TRBJ1-1,CSARGQGSQAFF,TGCAGTGCTAGAGGGCAGGGGAGTCAAGCTTTCTTT
TRBV10-3,TRBD1,.,TRBJ2-7,CAISDRDREDEQYF,TGTGCCATCAGTGACCGGGACAGGGAGGACGAGCAGTACTTC
TRBV29-1,.,medium-sized,TRBJ2-2,CSVRIRGTGELFF,TGCAGCGTTAGAATTCGAGGCACCGGGGAGCTGTTTTTT